This entry is about one T cell receptor (beta chain). The assay was immunoSEQ multiplex PCR, and TCRdb's table has in-frame clones only and misses some. This sample has fewer than 250,000 clones, with roughly 80% found just once. This sample stems from a study of blood T cell repertoires in COVID-19. The CDR3 is 14 amino acids. Trimming pared 0 bases from V and 7 bases from J, leaving 12 bases between. From germline, CDR1 is ENHRY and CDR2 SYGVKD. This TCR derives from a woman aged 35 to 49 who had been exposed to COVID-19. The chain recombines TRBV10-3 with TRBJ1-1, with D maybe TRBD1 (5 bases). Sequencing was carried out using PBMCs or T cells enriched from blood (not recorded which). The CDR3: CAISESSQGSEAFF. CDR3 DNA: TGTGCCATCAGTGAGTCGAGCCAGGGCAGTGAAGCTTTCTTT.